The present entry profiles one T cell receptor (beta chain) with its context. The study drew participants aged about 18 to 89 years from 20 to 30 US areas. Allocation to cohorts depended on clinical history reported by the participants. The data stem from a study of blood T cell repertoires in COVID-19. Study information: Acute and convalescent COVID-19 samples came from the United States, Italy and Spain. The cDNA or gDNA used as material had been derived from T cells, B-cell-depleted T cells, or PBMCs.

Assay used: immunoSEQ multiplex PCR; TCRdb lists only in-frame clones, some missing. The sample carries some 170,000 clones, approximately 82% recorded once. This TCR came from a man over 45 who had recovered from COVID-19. Sequenced material: PBMCs or T cells enriched from blood (not recorded which).

Here the CDR3 reads CASSMVQGNSPLHF. The CDR3 DNA reads TGTGCCAGTAGTATGGTACAGGGTAACTCACCCCTCCACTTT. J is TRBJ1-6 and V is TRBV19, with D maybe TRBD1 (6 bases). V lost 3 bases and J lost 10, with 13 bases in between. The germline CDR1 and CDR2 sequences are LNHDA and SQIVND (reference sequence). There are 14 residues in the CDR3.